One sample yielded the 26 T cell receptor beta chains listed below, sequenced in a study of T-cell memory formation after mild COVID-19. In TCRdb, the 5' RACE reads were re-called with MiXCR into one record per CDR3 protein. Found here are 300,000 to 400,000 distinct CDR3 sequences, 15% of them singletons; the top ten hold 20% to 25%. Sequencing used PBMCs or a T cell subset sorted from them (not recorded which). Source of these receptors: a young man who had mild COVID-19 (a few samples of this study predate the infection). Cell type and time point are not known.

The rearrangement uses TRBV20-1 and TRBJ2-7, with D perhaps TRBD1 or TRBD2 (5 bases each). V lost 4 bases to trimming and J lost 0 bases, with 10 bases between them. The CDR3 is 13 amino acids. The germline V gene has CDR1 DFQATT and CDR2 SNEGSKA (reference sequence). CDR3 loop: CSATRDVSYEQYF. The CDR3 DNA follows: TGCAGTGCTACCAGGGACGTCTCCTACGAGCAGTACTTC.

This chain connects TRBV6-1 to TRBJ2-7; TRBD1 matches 8 bases. The CDR3 is 12 residues long. Germline CDR1 MNHNS, CDR2 SASEGT. V was clipped by 6 bases and J by 6 bases; unmatched bases: 4. This chain's CDR3 is CASRGGQGEQYV. In DNA form, the CDR3 reads TGTGCCAGCAGGGGTGGACAGGGCGAGCAGTACGTC.

A few counts support this clonotype. The V and J genes are TRBV6-5 and TRBJ1-6, with D maybe TRBD1 (6 bases). Germline assignment: CDR1 MNHEY and CDR2 SVGAGI. V was clipped by 0 bases and J by 10 bases, with 13 bases between them. This CDR3 is 15 amino acids long. CDR3 sequence reads: CASSYSGGLGSPLHF. The CDR3 DNA sequence: TGTGCCAGCAGTTACTCCGGGGGCTTAGGGTCACCCCTCCACTTT.

The sample holds a few counts of this clonotype. The chain uses TRBV6-1 and TRBJ2-1; possible D gene TRBD1, 5 bases. The CDR3 totals 15 residues. Trimming shortened V by 2 bases and J by 7 bases, and 15 bases separated the two germline ends. Germline values: CDR1 MNHNS, CDR2 SASEGT. The CDR3 loop is CASSELPGPANEQFF. CDR3 DNA: TGTGCCAGCAGTGAACTGCCAGGGCCGGCGAATGAGCAGTTCTTC.

In this sample, this clonotype turned up a few times. The genes are TRBV7-3 and TRBJ2-1; TRBD2 matches 10 bases. CDR3 length equals 15 residues. Trimming cost V 5 bases and J 9 bases; bases outside gene matches: 10. Per germline, CDR1 SGHTA and CDR2 FQGTGA. The CDR3 nucleotides are TGTGCCAGCAGCCCCCAGAGCGGGGGGGCCACTGAGCAGTTCTTC. It yields the protein CASSPQSGGATEQFF.

The rearrangement uses TRBV12-3 or TRBV12-4 and TRBJ1-2, with D tentatively TRBD1 (5 bases). The CDR3 is made up of 14 amino acids. With 3 bases removed from V and 4 bases from J, the gap between germline ends came to 12 bases. The CDR3 sequence is CASSLAGSAYGYTF. The CDR3 DNA follows: TGTGCCAGCAGTTTGGCAGGGTCCGCCTATGGCTACACCTTC.

In its sample, this clonotype was seen a few times. The rearrangement uses TRBV5-6 and TRBJ2-1; 10 bases map to TRBD1. The CDR3 spans 15 residues. Germline lookup yields CDR1 SGHDT and CDR2 YYEEEE. V shed 5 bases and J 6 bases; nucleotides not matched to a gene: 8. The CDR3 DNA reads as TGTGCCAGCAGGACCGGGACAGGGGACCCCAATGAGCAGTTCTTC. Its protein product is CASRTGTGDPNEQFF.

This clonotype was counted between two and nine times. The V call is TRBV10-2, the J call TRBJ2-1; 7 positions match TRBD2. CDR3 size: 14 residues. From germline, CDR1 is WSHSY and CDR2 SAAADI. Losses at the gene ends were 0 bases for V and 9 bases for J; bases not matched to a gene: 5. The CDR3 DNA follows: TGCGCCAGCAGTGAGTCGTGGGGGGGATTTGAGCAGTTCTTC. This translates into CASSESWGGFEQFF.

V gene TRBV7-2 combines with J gene TRBJ1-6, with D tentatively TRBD1 (5 bases). V shed 2 bases and J shed 7 bases, with 9 bases lying between them. The CDR3 extends over 14 amino acids. Germline CDR1 reads SGHTA; CDR2 reads FQGNSA. CDR3 sequence: CASSLQGGNSPLHF. In DNA, the CDR3 is TGTGCCAGCAGCTTACAGGGAGGAAATTCACCCCTCCACTTT.

This clonotype was counted many times. The V call is TRBV18, the J call TRBJ2-3; D unresolved. V was pared by 6 bases and J by 2 bases, with 21 bases between. CDR1 is KGHSH, CDR2 LQKENI, per germline. This CDR3 has 17 amino acids. The CDR3 bases are TGTGCCAGCTCCCAACCCCCCTGGCGGACCCACACAGATACGCAGTATTTT. Translating it yields CASSQPPWRTHTDTQYF.

This clonotype has just a few counts. The genes are TRBV6-5 and TRBJ2-1; perhaps TRBD2 as D (7 bases). This CDR3 is built from 16 residues. Trimming removed 1 base at V and 4 bases at J, with 14 bases between. Germline lookup yields CDR1 MNHEY and CDR2 SVGAGI. Here the CDR3 DNA reads TGTGCCAGCAGTTACTTGTCGGGGGGCCGATACAATGAGCAGTTCTTC. Translation: CASSYLSGGRYNEQFF.

This clonotype was detected ten times or more. The gene calls are TRBV18 and TRBJ2-5, with D tentatively TRBD2 (5 bases). Trimming stripped 3 bases from V and 5 bases from J, with 10 bases between. This CDR3 has 13 residues. The germline V gene encodes CDR1 KGHSH and CDR2 LQKENI. CDR3 sequence reads: CASSPGVVETQYF. DNA for the CDR3: TGTGCCAGCTCACCCGGGGTCGTGGAGACCCAGTACTTC.

This clonotype was found a few times. This chain joins TRBV29-1 and TRBJ1-2; no clear D gene. With 3 bases removed from V and 4 bases from J, the gap between germline ends came to 15 bases. Germline-derived CDR1 and CDR2 are SQVTM and ANQGSEA. The CDR3 has 14 residues. This chain's CDR3 is CSVEVLGLTYGYTF. The CDR3 nucleotides read TGCAGCGTTGAGGTCTTAGGGCTTACCTATGGCTACACCTTC.

This clonotype has a handful of counts. The chain joins TRBV9 to TRBJ2-1, with a tentative D call TRBD2 (7 bases). Trimming left V 2 bases short and J 0 bases short, with 15 bases between. Germline V gene data show CDR1 as SGDLS and CDR2 as YYNGEE. The CDR3 runs 17 residues. The CDR3 sequence is CASSVQGGGSSYNEQFF. Here the CDR3 DNA reads TGTGCCAGCAGCGTCCAGGGAGGGGGGAGCTCCTACAATGAGCAGTTCTTC.

This sequence joins TRBV4-2 and TRBJ2-4; tentatively, D is TRBD1 (6 bases). The CDR3 totals 14 residues. The germline CDR1 and CDR2 sequences are LGHNA and YNFKEQ. Trimming removed 0 bases from V and 6 bases from J, with 9 bases in between. The CDR3 loop reads CASSQDLQGNIQYF. The CDR3 region has the DNA TGTGCCAGCAGCCAAGATTTACAGGGAAACATTCAGTACTTC.

This clonotype was seen a few times. This chain uses TRBV4-1 with TRBJ2-7; 9 bases fit TRBD1. The CDR3 covers 16 residues. V shed 0 bases, J shed 6 bases, and the junction held 9 bases outside the gene matches. The germline V gene has CDR1 MGHRA and CDR2 YSYEKL. The CDR3 DNA follows: TGCGCCAGCAGCCAAGAACCCCCCGGGACAGGGAGCGAGCAGTACTTC. It is translated as CASSQEPPGTGSEQYF.

This chain uses TRBV7-2 with TRBJ1-6; D may be TRBD1 (6 bases). V was shortened by 5 bases and J by 16 bases, with 12 bases between the two germline ends. The germline V gene encodes CDR1 SGHTA and CDR2 FQGNSA. The CDR3 contains 11 residues. CDR3 in DNA: TGTGCCAGCAGCACAGGACAGAGACTCCACTTT. Translated: CASSTGQRLHF.

The chain has TRBV5-1 and TRBJ2-7; D is uncertain. The V and J ends lost 0 bases and 5 bases respectively, with 15 bases between them. CDR1 and CDR2 (germline): SGHRS, YFSETQ. The CDR3 runs to 15 residues. The CDR3 here is CASSLGKGNRNEQYV. CDR3 DNA sequence: TGCGCCAGCAGCTTGGGAAAGGGTAATAGGAACGAGCAGTACGTC.

This clonotype occurred many times. The rearrangement links TRBV12-3 or TRBV12-4 to TRBJ2-2, with 9 bases identical to TRBD2. The CDR3 loop spans 19 amino acids. J gave up 2 bases and V 6 bases, and 16 bases lay outside the gene matches. For the CDR3, the DNA is TGTGCCAGCAGCCTCTCGCCTAGCGGGGCGACACGTAACACCGGGGAGCTGTTTTTT. As protein: CASSLSPSGATRNTGELFF.

This clonotype was detected only a few times. This chain connects TRBV20-1 to TRBJ2-1; 8 positions agree with TRBD2. Per the germline V gene, CDR1 is DFQATT and CDR2 is SNEGSKA (reference sequence). Unmatched junction bases numbered 9, after V lost 1 base and J lost 4 bases. The CDR3 runs 16 residues. CDR3 DNA sequence: TGCAGTGCTAGAGTGCAGGACGGGGGGGAGTACAATGAGCAGTTCTTC. Its translation is CSARVQDGGEYNEQFF.

The rearrangement uses TRBV4-2 and TRBJ2-3; D unclear. Looked up from germline, CDR1 is LGHNA and CDR2 is YNFKEQ. This CDR3 has 16 residues. Trimming took 0 bases from V and 3 from J, leaving 13 bases between them. The CDR3 reads CASSQDPSYLTDTQYF. In nucleotides, the CDR3 is TGTGCCAGCAGCCAAGATCCTTCTTACCTTACAGATACGCAGTATTTT.

In this sample, this clonotype turned up many times. The rearrangement joins TRBV7-2 to TRBJ2-2; D uncertain. The CDR3 runs to 17 residues. Between the trimmed V and J ends, which lost 4 bases and 0 bases, there was a span of 15 bases. Per the germline V gene, CDR1 is SGHTA and CDR2 is FQGNSA. CDR3 sequence (DNA): TGTGCCAGCAGCTCTTTCAGGACGGACGCGAACACCGGGGAGCTGTTTTTT. Translated, it gives CASSSFRTDANTGELFF.

The chain employs TRBV5-1 and TRBJ2-3; D call uncertain. Per the germline V gene, CDR1 is SGHRS and CDR2 is YFSETQ. The V end was cut by 4 bases, the J end by 3 bases, with 9 bases between. The CDR3 has 13 residues. The CDR3: CASSTGRTDTQYF. The CDR3 bases are TGCGCCAGCAGCACCGGACGGACAGATACGCAGTATTTT.

This rearrangement joins TRBV25-1 to TRBJ2-7; D not resolved. V was trimmed by 4 bases and J by 4 bases, leaving 14 bases between them. The CDR3 is made up of 14 amino acids. CDR1 is MGHDK, CDR2 SYGVNS, per germline. The chain's CDR3 is CASSAASFRYEQYV. CDR3 sequence (DNA): TGTGCCAGCAGTGCGGCCAGCTTTCGGTACGAGCAGTACGTC.

V gene TRBV29-1 combines with J gene TRBJ2-3; D is uncertain. Trimming left V 2 bases short and J 6 bases short, with 12 bases between. The length of the CDR3 is 13 residues. Germline loops: CDR1 SQVTM, CDR2 ANQGSEA. In DNA, the CDR3 is TGCAGCGTTGAACGAGAAAGTTTGGATACGCAGTATTTT. It is translated as CSVERESLDTQYF.

Regarding this clonotype: As the CDR3 is not closed by the conserved phenylalanine or tryptophan, this likely results from a read error. No DNA is shown, since the ends of the CDR3 on it are uncertain; the CDR3 is the one TCRdb lists. The J gene is TRBJ2-7, the V gene TRBV7-8; TRBD1 is the table's D call and was not checked against the DNA. Per the germline V gene, CDR1 is SGHVS and CDR2 is FQNEAQ. From its first to its last residue, the CDR3 has 14 amino acids. This chain's CDR3 is CASSLPGAGQSRMI.